This T cell receptor beta chain derives from a study of cytomegalovirus exposure and HLA in healthy donors (dated by TCRdb to the late 2010s). Concerning the study at large: An earlier analysis of under 600 of the donors reported approximately 300 Gb of sequence data and around 120 million unique TCR beta sequences from around 200 million T cells. Roughly 300 gigabases of sequencing data and approximately 80 million unique TCR sequences were included in an early release covering several hundred HLA-typed donors. The genetic ancestry cluster associated with self-reported Caucasian donors included 65% to 90% of the 300 to 400 genotyped donors. The study was designed to test whether signatures of past pathogen exposure could be identified by cataloging public T cell receptors. The study profiled the T cell repertoires of under 850 subjects by immunosequencing and related them to cytomegalovirus serostatus. Besides the first cohort of more than 650 subjects, a separate validation cohort made up of roughly 130 different subjects was used. To predict cytomegalovirus infection status, the study combined high-throughput TCR immunosequencing, statistical association of individual TCRs with disease status, and machine learning. A later analysis re-analyzed previously published TCR beta repertoires from approximately 700 donors and added high-resolution HLA genotyping to study TCR occurrence patterns. In the later analysis, no new phenotypic data were used to find candidate immune exposures; instead, reliance was placed on TCR beta sequences and their occurrence across donors. To decide whether each TCR beta V gene segment behaved as functional or pseudogenic, an earlier analysis of fewer than 750 of the donors relied on high-throughput TCR beta sequencing. Donor age, sex, ethnicity and CMV serostatus were compiled together with the repertoire data. A later genetic analysis used genome-wide SNP genotypes for about 65% of the roughly 670 donors, treating that subset as a discovery cohort. Every repertoire in the discovery cohort had been generated on one and the same sequencing platform. Class I and class II HLA loci were covered by the typing at four-digit resolution. Typing coverage varied by locus: roughly 629-640 donors for A, B, C, DRB1 and DQB1; more than 500 for DQA1; around 610 for DPA1; about 450 for DPB1. Roughly five DR-DQ haplotypes were handled as single units for association and clustering because linkage in the cohort was strong. Across some 400 genotyped donors of the cohort, an average of roughly 250,000 unique TCR beta nucleotide sequences per donor were sequenced, and about a sixth of those sequences were non-productive. Overall study results and their limits: The presence/absence analyses assumed that sequencing depth was roughly uniform across donors, and that assumption may not be true. It was suggested by the authors that the approach could potentially be generalized to other disease states and immunological phenotypes. According to a later analysis, parvovirus B19, influenza, CMV and Epstein-Barr virus appeared linked to several top co-occurrence clusters. At a false discovery rate of 0.05, a later analysis linked under 20,000 TCR beta sequences to specific HLA alleles. Correlated functional status among segregating V segments might be attributable to linkage disequilibrium, but an unknown experimental factor could not be ruled out. In a later analysis, HLA-associated TCR beta chains were found to be more clonally expanded and to have lower generation probabilities than equally common non-associated chains. Most TCR sequences were observed very rarely across donors, whereas some public TCRs were present in many individuals. A later analysis found that TCR association rates varied across HLA loci, with DRB1 alleles showing the most associated TCRs and HLA-C alleles the fewest. HLA typing was unavailable for some donors at each locus, so association tests used only the typed subset. An association between a missense DCLRE1C variant and V-gene and J-gene trimming of TCR beta chains was found in a later genetic analysis and replicated in an independent cohort. In vitro tests confirmed that three of the cytomegalovirus-associated TCR beta chains recognize cytomegalovirus antigens. Some IMGT-functional V segments, including TRBV6-2 and TRBV6-3, could not be told apart with the 87-base-pair reads, so those segments were excluded. Because counts were too low, roughly 16 rarely observed V segments, including chromosome 9 orphons, were left out of the earlier analysis of some 640 of the donors. According to a later genetic analysis, donors in an Asian-associated ancestry cluster had fewer N-insertions in productive TCRs than the roughly 670-donor mean. In a later analysis, most CMV-associated TCR beta chains were found to appear HLA-restricted, with HLA associations seemingly driven largely by CMV exposure. The sequencing pipeline was judged likely to have produced a cluster of highly shared sequence variants as a technical artifact. In the study, 150 to 200 TCR beta chains were listed as associated with cytomegalovirus. CMV serostatus was the only immune exposure information available for the cohort. The classifier was reported to diagnose cytomegalovirus status with high specificity and sensitivity in both the original and validation cohorts. Strong co-occurrence of HLA alleles, especially DR and DQ, made assigning TCR associations to individual alleles difficult. This cohort had only TCR beta chains sequenced, and the lack of alpha or paired-chain data limited which features could be detected. A further reported finding was that TCR beta sequences accurately predicted the HLA-A and HLA-B alleles for most subjects in the first cohort. In an earlier analysis of some 550 of the donors, most TCR beta V segments were observed in productive rearrangements about 90% or about 30% of the time, broadly matching IMGT annotations.

The cohort was made up of 666 healthy bone marrow donors. Cohort members were all nominally healthy when sampled, although unrecorded immune exposures were likely present. The donor tested CMV seronegative and was one of the 352 seronegative cohort members. A peripheral blood sample was collected from each donor, and TCR beta sequencing was performed on peripheral blood mononuclear cells. Genomic DNA extraction from the blood cell samples was performed with the Qiagen DNeasy Blood Extraction Kit. The CDR3 has 12 amino acids, counting the end cysteine and phenylalanine. Only the CDR3 DNA is retained, 36 bases long and in frame from the first base. From a lookup of the germline V gene, CDR1 and CDR2 are SQVTM and ANQGSEA. V was cut back by 4 bases and J by 0 bases, leaving a gap of 6 bases between them. Concerning this clone itself: Its recognized antigen is unknown. Base quality data are lacking; no much larger clone is found one base away.

The method was the immunoSEQ multiplex PCR assay. For the multiplex PCR, a mixture combining 60 forward primers for TCR Vbeta segments and 13 reverse primers for TCR Jbeta segments was used. A multiplex PCR assay on genomic DNA amplified the CDR3 region of rearranged TCR beta genes. The amplified TCR beta libraries were sequenced on the Illumina HiSeq System as 87-base-pair reads. Under the source paper's analysis protocol: Across the 670 or so repertoires, a later analysis counted 80 million or so unique TCR beta chains, roughly 11 million of which were shared by at least two donors. Raw reads were error-corrected and collapsed into unique sequences by a nearest-neighbor algorithm in which closely related sequences were merged to remove PCR and sequencing errors. V, D and J gene segments were assigned by aligning CDR3 sequences to IMGT reference sequences. Each retained sequence needed at least a six-nucleotide match to both a V gene segment and a J gene segment. Rearrangements were classified as productive when the CDR3 lacked stop codons and remained in frame with V and J, and all other rearrangements were classified as non-productive. CDR3 was defined according to IMGT convention as the region running from the second conserved V-encoded cysteine to the conserved J-encoded phenylalanine. Sequences without an unambiguous match to a single V gene segment were excluded from the earlier analysis of over 500 of the donors. In an earlier analysis of 500 to 750 of the donors, V segments were called functional above 56.7% productive rearrangements and were called segregating when the between-donor standard deviation exceeded 5%. A statistical classification framework was developed to diagnose cytomegalovirus status using the catalog of TCR beta chain sequences. V and J gene assignment, in a later analysis, came from comparing TCR nucleotide sequences with IMGT/GENE-DB human TR gene sequences. A later analysis assigned CDR3 sequences and most-parsimonious VDJ recombination scenarios with the TCRdist pipeline. In a later analysis, every TCR beta chain was defined by the combination of its CDR3 amino acid sequence and its V-gene family, and reads without a unique V-gene family were dropped. To address suspected cross-contamination and a sequencing artifact, a later analysis removed several hundred highly shared, low-generation-probability nucleotide sequences. In a later analysis, a clonal expansion index for each public chain was calculated from normalized within-repertoire ranks of inferred template counts. A later analysis computed generation probabilities with a VDJ recombination model fitted to out-of-frame rearrangements, and checked the results against IGoR. Hypergeometric tests were used in a later analysis to score TCR-TCR, TCR-HLA and TCR-CMV co-occurrence, with a repertoire-size bias correction applied to the TCR pairs. A later analysis estimated false discovery rates by permuting HLA or CMV assignments 20 times. In a later analysis, co-occurring TCRs were grouped with DBSCAN, and TCRdist sequence similarity was added when clustering was performed within HLA-allele-positive subsets. Co-occurrence clustering excluded repertoires with fewer than 30,000 or more than 120,000 public chains, plus five with anomalous nucleotide sharing. Sourced from immuneACCESS, this table was stored by TCRdb with only in-frame sequences that have V and J called. A share of the clones is absent; for the studies checked, an unresolved V gene accounts for under half, and the remainder has no known explanation. Clonal size and the V and J genes are those of that table, whereas D and trimming came from the DNA. This sample is represented by over 100,000 clones; roughly 80% of them were singletons. The ten largest make up less than 3.5% of the sample.

The chain employs TRBV29-1 and TRBJ1-1; no D gene can be assigned with confidence. The receptor's source is a female donor in good health and CMV-seronegative. The sequencing sample was made of PBMCs. The bases read TGCAGCGTTGTACAGATGAACACTGAAGCTTTCTTT. Its protein product is CSVVQMNTEAFF.